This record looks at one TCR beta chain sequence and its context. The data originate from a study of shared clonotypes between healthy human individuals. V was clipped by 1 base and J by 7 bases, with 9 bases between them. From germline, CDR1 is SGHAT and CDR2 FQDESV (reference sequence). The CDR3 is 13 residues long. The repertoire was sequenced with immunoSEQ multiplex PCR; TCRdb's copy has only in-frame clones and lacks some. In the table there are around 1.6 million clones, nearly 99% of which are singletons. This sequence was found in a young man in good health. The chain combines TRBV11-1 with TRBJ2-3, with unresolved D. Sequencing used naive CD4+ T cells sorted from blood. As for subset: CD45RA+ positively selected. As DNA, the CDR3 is TGTGCCAGCAGCTTAGGTTTGGGCCATACGCAGTATTTT. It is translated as CASSLGLGHTQYF.